The 8 T cell receptor beta chains presented below share a single source sample, sequenced in a study of cytotoxic CD8 clonotypes in ibrutinib-treated CLL (dated by TCRdb to 2020 to 2023). The receptor library was made with the immunoSEQ multiplex PCR assay. TCRdb took over this immuneACCESS table, retaining in-frame rearrangements with V and J assigned. Such tables are incomplete; in checked studies, under half of the missing clones stem from an unresolved V gene, and the remainder is unexplained. The table for this sample lists under 150,000 clones; 85% to 95% of them were counted only once. Roughly a tenth of the sample is held by the ten biggest clonotypes. Explained via the paper, the time point label denotes: 12 to 13 months on ibrutinib. Sequenced material: PBMCs, taken after 12 months of ibrutinib treatment. All receptors come from a human donor with chronic lymphocytic leukemia.

This chain links TRBV7-9 with TRBJ1-1; 7 nucleotides agree with TRBD1. The CDR3 totals 15 residues. Germline V gene sequence: CDR1 SEHNR, CDR2 FQNEAQ (reference sequence). V lost 5 bases, J lost 2 bases, and 8 bases stayed unmatched. CDR3 loop: CASSPREGANTEAFF. The DNA of the CDR3 is TGTGCCAGCAGCCCCCGGGAGGGGGCAAACACTGAAGCTTTCTTT.

The rearrangement joins TRBV18 to TRBJ2-7, with D maybe TRBD2 (5 bases). The CDR3 sequence is 13 residues long. The V gene lost 3 bases and the J gene lost 7 bases, with 13 bases spanning the gap. Germline V lookup: CDR1 KGHSH, CDR2 LQKENI. In nucleotides, the CDR3 is TGTGCCAGCTCACCCGCGAGGGAAGGGGAGCAGTACTTC. Protein: CASSPAREGEQYF.

The J gene is TRBJ2-5, the V gene TRBV7-9, with D possibly matching TRBD2 (7 bases). The CDR3 runs 17 residues. The V end was cut by 0 bases, the J end by 4 bases, with 18 bases between. Per germline, CDR1 SEHNR and CDR2 FQNEAQ (reference sequence). CDR3 DNA: TGTGCCAGCAGCTTAGCGCGACAGGACGGCGGGGGAGAGACCCAGTACTTC. Protein: CASSLARQDGGGETQYF.

The chain is built from TRBV18 and TRBJ2-7, with no clear D. CDR3 size: 13 residues. Germline CDR1 is KGHSH and CDR2 is LQKENI. The germline V and J ends were trimmed by 3 bases and 2 bases, with 8 bases remaining between them. CDR3 sequence reads: CASSPSLAYEQYF. The DNA for the CDR3 is TGTGCCAGCTCACCTTCACTTGCCTACGAGCAGTACTTC.

This chain connects TRBV19 to TRBJ2-1; no reliable D call. The CDR3 covers 16 residues. Germline V gene lookup returns CDR1 LNHDA and CDR2 SQIVND (reference sequence). Between the trimmed V and J ends, which lost 5 bases and 6 bases, there was a span of 20 bases. The CDR3 DNA sequence: TGTGCCAGTAGTCCAGGAGTCAGCTTACAGAGCAATGAGCAGTTCTTC. Translation gives CASSPGVSLQSNEQFF.

V gene TRBV5-1 combines with J gene TRBJ2-2; the D gene is possibly TRBD2 (6 bases). Trimming cost V 2 bases and J 2 bases, with 10 bases left between them. Germline V CDR1 and CDR2: SGHRS, YFSETQ. The CDR3 runs to 15 residues. The CDR3 protein is CASSFGTSNTGELFF. In DNA, the CDR3 is TGCGCCAGCAGCTTCGGGACTTCCAACACCGGGGAGCTGTTTTTT. Drawing the rest from reference TRBV5-1 and TRBJ2-2, the complete variable domain is KAGVTQTPRYLIKTRGQQVTLSCSPISGHRSVSWYQQTPGQGLQFLFEYFSETQRNKGNFPGRFSGRQFSNSRSEMNVSTLELGDSALYLCASSFGTSNTGELFFGEGSRLTVL.

The J gene is TRBJ2-1, the V gene TRBV7-3, with TRBD2 matching over 9 bases. Germline V lookup: CDR1 SGHTA, CDR2 FQGTGA. The junction had 8 bases not matched to a gene; V was cut back by 0 bases and J by 8 bases. The CDR3 runs to 16 residues. Here the CDR3 reads CASSLTQAGGPYEQFF. The CDR3 region has the DNA TGTGCCAGCAGCTTAACCCAGGCGGGAGGGCCATATGAGCAGTTCTTC. The variable domain in full, completed from reference TRBV7-3 and TRBJ2-1, reads GAGVSQTPSNKVTEKGKYVELRCDPISGHTALYWYRQSLGQGPEFLIYFQGTGAADDSGLPNDRFFAVRPEGSVSTLKIQRTERGDSAVYLCASSLTQAGGPYEQFFGPGTRLTVL.

This chain connects TRBV10-3 to TRBJ1-5; D gene unclear. Germline CDR1 reads ENHRY; CDR2 reads SYGVKD. The CDR3 extends over 13 amino acids. Trimming stripped 3 bases from V and 5 bases from J, with 8 bases between. CDR3 nucleotides: TGTGCCATCAGTGAAGGTGCCGATCAGCCCCAGCATTTT. It translates to CAISEGADQPQHF.